A single sample is the source of the 27 T cell receptor beta chains below, sequenced in a study of control samples from healthy donors and cancer patients. Libraries were prepared by immunoSEQ multiplex PCR; TCRdb keeps only in-frame clonotypes and omits some of them. Altogether tens of thousands of clones are present, 65% to 85% being singletons, with the ten largest covering about 35%. Sequenced material: PBMCs. The source is a man between 65 and 80 years old with lung cancer.

By share of the sample, this clone is medium-sized (0.01 to 0.1%). The CDR3, as DNA: TGTGCCAGCAGCTTAAGCCGGGACAGGGGACAACGGCAGCAGTACTTC. Translation: CASSLSRDRGQRQQYF. The chain carries TRBV7-8 and TRBJ2-7; 10 bases align to TRBD1. The trim removed 2 bases at V and 8 bases at J, leaving 12 bases unmatched. This CDR3 comprises 16 residues. Looked up from germline, CDR1 is SGHVS and CDR2 is FQNEAQ.

The gene calls are TRBV2 and TRBJ2-7; D may be TRBD2 (5 bases). The germline V gene encodes CDR1 SNHLY and CDR2 FYNNEI. Trimming stripped 6 bases from V and 0 bases from J, with 18 bases between. The CDR3 extends over 16 amino acids. This CDR3 is CASRKSTGVSSYEQYF. CDR3 coding DNA: TGTGCCAGCAGAAAATCGACCGGGGTTAGCTCCTACGAGCAGTACTTC.

The V and J genes are TRBV7-8 and TRBJ2-1, with 8 bases matching TRBD2. Germline CDR1 is SGHVS and CDR2 is FQNEAQ. V trimming: 2 bases; J trimming: 6 bases; junction bases outside the gene matches: 3. CDR3 length: 14 residues. This CDR3 reads CASSLSGGANEQFF. The CDR3 DNA sequence: TGTGCCAGCAGCTTATCCGGGGGGGCCAATGAGCAGTTCTTC.

The CDR3 nucleotides are TGTGCCAGCAGTAGTCCCGTAAACTATGGCTACACCTTC. The encoded protein is CASSSPVNYGYTF. This rearrangement joins TRBV6-5 to TRBJ1-2, with D unresolved. V lost 5 bases to trimming and J lost 2 bases, with 9 bases between them. The CDR3 is 13 amino acids. CDR1 and CDR2 (germline): MNHEY, SVGAGI.

This chain links TRBV11-3 with TRBJ2-4; D unclear. Germline-derived CDR1 and CDR2 are SGHNT and YENEEA. The V end was cut by 0 bases, the J end by 9 bases, with 15 bases between. The CDR3 consists of 15 residues. CDR3 amino acids: CASSLEAGKLGIQYF. In DNA, the CDR3 is TGTGCCAGCAGCTTAGAAGCTGGTAAGTTAGGCATTCAGTACTTC.

The CDR3 DNA follows: TGTGCCTGGAGCCTCGGGGGGTCCAGAGAGACCCAGTACTTC. It specifies CAWSLGGSRETQYF. The rearrangement joins TRBV30 to TRBJ2-5, with 7 positions matching TRBD2. CDR3 length: 14 amino acids. The V and J ends lost 3 bases and 4 bases, in that order; junction bases with no gene match: 8. Germline V gives CDR1 GTSNPN, CDR2 SVGIG (reference sequence). The full variable domain, with the rest looked up from reference TRBV30 and TRBJ2-5, is SQTIHQWPATLVQPVGSPLSLECTVEGTSNPNLYWYRQAAGRGLQLLFYSVGIGQISSEVPQNLSASRPQDRQFILSSKKLLLSDSGFYLCAWSLGGSRETQYFGPGTRLLVL.

The chain links TRBV13 to TRBJ2-1; D is possibly TRBD1 (6 bases). The ends were cut back, 2 bases at V and 5 bases at J, with 10 bases in the middle. The CDR3 is made up of 14 amino acids. Germline lookup yields CDR1 PRHDT and CDR2 FYEKMQ (reference sequence). The DNA for the CDR3 is TGTGCCAGCAGCTTAAGGGGGTTGCACAATGAGCAGTTCTTC. Translated, it gives CASSLRGLHNEQFF.

This chain uses TRBV4-1 with TRBJ1-2, with 7 bases fitting TRBD1. The V gene's germline CDR1 is MGHRA and CDR2 YSYEKL. This CDR3 has 15 residues. V gave up 0 bases and J gave up 1 base; unmatched junction bases: 2. CDR3 in amino acids: CASSQETGINYGYTF. CDR3 sequence (DNA): TGCGCCAGCAGCCAAGAGACAGGGATTAACTATGGCTACACCTTC.

This chain uses TRBV28 with TRBJ1-5, with 7 bases aligning to TRBD1. Per the germline V gene, CDR1 is MDHEN and CDR2 is SYDVKM. CDR3 size: 14 residues. Trimming at V came to 5 bases and at J to 5 bases, leaving 6 bases not matched to a gene. The CDR3 here is CASSLDRVDQPQHF. DNA of the CDR3: TGTGCCAGCAGTCTAGACAGGGTCGATCAGCCCCAGCATTTT.

This chain joins TRBV6-5 and TRBJ1-2; D call uncertain. The V end was cut by 0 bases, the J end by 6 bases, with 8 bases between. Per the germline V gene, CDR1 is MNHEY and CDR2 is SVGAGI. This CDR3 spans 13 amino acids. The CDR3 DNA reads TGTGCCAGCAGTTACTCAAATATCCATGGCTACACCTTC. Residues: CASSYSNIHGYTF.

The rearrangement joins TRBV3-1 (or the pseudogene TRBV3-2) to TRBJ2-3; 9 nucleotides align to TRBD2. The CDR3 has 17 residues. The V gene end was trimmed by 4 bases and the J gene end by 2 bases; junction bases not matched to a gene: 10. The V gene's germline CDR1 is LGHDT and CDR2 YNNKEL (reference sequence). The chain's CDR3 is CASSPPPQRGDTDTQYF. DNA of the CDR3: TGTGCCAGCAGCCCGCCGCCCCAGCGGGGGGACACAGATACGCAGTATTTT.

V gene TRBV5-1 combines with J gene TRBJ2-2, with D maybe TRBD2 (7 bases). This CDR3 is built from 13 residues. The V and J ends lost 7 bases and 5 bases respectively, with 12 bases between them. The germline gives CDR1 SGHRS, CDR2 YFSETQ. As DNA, the CDR3 is TGCGCCAGCCAAAGGGGGGGTACCGGGGAGCTGTTTTTT. This codes for CASQRGGTGELFF.

The chain carries TRBV3-1 (or the pseudogene TRBV3-2) and TRBJ2-5; weak D call: TRBD1 (6 bases). Germline-derived CDR1 and CDR2 are LGHDT and YNNKEL (reference sequence). The V gene lost 4 bases and the J gene lost 5 bases, with 17 bases spanning the gap. This CDR3 spans 15 amino acids. In nucleotides, the CDR3 is TGTGCCAGCAGCCCGACACAGGGTCTGTGGGAGACCCAGTACTTC. Its protein product is CASSPTQGLWETQYF.

The DNA of the CDR3 is TGTGCCAGCAGCTCGGGACTTCTCCTCTGGGATGAGCAGTTCTTC. Its protein product is CASSSGLLLWDEQFF. The rearrangement joins TRBV7-2 to TRBJ2-1; tentative D call: TRBD2 (6 bases). Trimming removed 4 bases at V and 8 bases at J, with 18 bases between. CDR1 and CDR2 (germline): SGHTA, FQGNSA. There are 15 residues in the CDR3.

This rearrangement joins TRBV19 to TRBJ2-2; a weak D match, TRBD1 (6 bases). CDR3 length equals 16 residues. CDR1 is LNHDA and CDR2 is SQIVND in the germline V gene (reference sequence). The ends were cut back, 7 bases at V and 1 base at J, with 16 bases in the middle. The CDR3 loop is CASTPQGGRNTGELFF. CDR3 sequence (DNA): TGTGCCAGTACCCCCCAAGGGGGACGGAACACCGGGGAGCTGTTTTTT. Using reference TRBV19 and TRBJ2-2 for the parts outside the CDR3, the full variable domain is DGGITQSPKYLFRKEGQNVTLSCEQNLNHDAMYWYRQDPGQGLRLIYYSQIVNDFQKGDIAEGYSVSREKKESFPLTVTSAQKNPTAFYLCASTPQGGRNTGELFFGEGSRLTVL.

J is TRBJ1-2 and V is TRBV12-3 or TRBV12-4; 7 bases line up with TRBD1. V lost 4 bases to trimming and J lost 6 bases; unmatched junction nucleotides: 2. The CDR3 loop spans 12 amino acids. CDR3: CASSSGGHGYTF. The CDR3 DNA is TGTGCCAGCAGTTCAGGGGGGCATGGCTACACCTTC.

This clone has just a few counts. The CDR3 nucleotides read TGTGCCAGCAGCGTAGCCGGGGAGCTGTTTTTT. Encoded protein: CASSVAGELFF. The genes are TRBV9 and TRBJ2-2; no clear D. The CDR3 spans 11 residues. CDR1 is SGDLS and CDR2 is YYNGEE in the germline V gene. V dropped 0 bases and J dropped 6 bases, with 0 bases sitting between them.

This rearrangement joins TRBV6-2 or TRBV6-3 to TRBJ2-2, with D perhaps TRBD2 (5 bases). The V end was cut by 2 bases, the J end by 0 bases, with 13 bases between. The length of the CDR3 is 17 residues. Germline-derived CDR1 and CDR2 are MNHEY and SVGEGT. CDR3 DNA sequence: TGTGCCAGCAGTTACGGGAGTACAGCTTCGAACACCGGGGAGCTGTTTTTT. This encodes CASSYGSTASNTGELFF.

This chain joins TRBV5-4 and TRBJ1-3; 7 bases fit TRBD1. There are 14 residues in the CDR3. Trimming at V came to 3 bases and at J to 3 bases, leaving 3 bases not matched to a gene. Germline lookup yields CDR1 SGHNT and CDR2 YYREEE (reference sequence). CDR3 coding DNA: TGTGCCAGCAGCTCCCAGGGGGTTGGAAACACCATATATTTT. Protein: CASSSQGVGNTIYF.

This chain connects TRBV11-3 to TRBJ2-3; 7 nucleotides line up with TRBD2. The CDR3 length is 17 residues. V gave up 1 base and J gave up 2 bases; unmatched junction bases: 9. Germline lookup yields CDR1 SGHNT and CDR2 YENEEA. CDR3 sequence reads: CASSLVGDGGNTDTQYF. CDR3 nucleotide sequence: TGTGCCAGCAGCTTAGTCGGGGACGGGGGGAACACAGATACGCAGTATTTT.

V is TRBV18 and J is TRBJ1-3; D is uncertain. The germline V and J ends were trimmed by 6 bases and 4 bases, with 7 bases remaining between them. This CDR3 has 12 amino acids. Germline CDR1 is KGHSH and CDR2 is LQKENI. The CDR3 DNA reads as TGTGCCAGCTCGAGTATAGGAAACACCATATATTTT. Translation gives CASSSIGNTIYF.

This chain uses TRBV6-5 with TRBJ2-1; 7 bases map to TRBD2. V lost 8 bases to trimming and J lost 8 bases; unmatched junction nucleotides: 6. Germline V CDR1 and CDR2: MNHEY, SVGAGI. The CDR3 spans 12 residues. In DNA, the CDR3 is TGTGCCAGCCGCGGGGCGGGAGATGAGCAGTTCTTC. It translates to CASRGAGDEQFF.

The chain couples TRBV5-1 to TRBJ2-3, with D perhaps TRBD2 (6 bases). The CDR3 covers 15 residues. Looked up from germline, CDR1 is SGHRS and CDR2 is YFSETQ. The V end lost 0 bases, the J end lost 1 base, and 9 bases lay between the germline ends. The CDR3 DNA is TGCGCCAGCAGCTTGGGGGGACTGGGCACAGATACGCAGTATTTT. Its protein is CASSLGGLGTDTQYF.

The V call is TRBV2, the J call TRBJ1-4, with D possibly TRBD1 on 5 matching bases. Trimming removed 3 bases from V and 0 bases from J, with 11 bases in between. This CDR3 comprises 16 residues. Looked up from germline, CDR1 is SNHLY and CDR2 is FYNNEI. This chain's CDR3 is CASSERQQATNEKLFF. In nucleotides, the CDR3 is TGTGCCAGCAGTGAGAGACAGCAAGCAACTAATGAAAAACTGTTTTTT.

V usage is TRBV7-6 and J usage is TRBJ2-2, with 11 positions matching TRBD1. CDR1 and CDR2 from the germline V gene are SGHVS and FNYEAQ. CDR3 length: 17 amino acids. V trimming: 2 bases; J trimming: 6 bases; junction bases outside the gene matches: 8. The CDR3 protein is CASSLFPGTGGAGELFF. The CDR3 coding sequence is TGTGCCAGCAGCTTATTTCCCGGGACAGGGGGGGCCGGGGAGCTGTTTTTT.

The chain employs TRBV5-1 and TRBJ1-1; D is undetermined. V gave up 4 bases and J gave up 12 bases, with 22 bases separating them. Germline V CDR1 and CDR2: SGHRS, YFSETQ. CDR3 length: 14 amino acids. CDR3 region: CASSPTSERRETFF. CDR3 in DNA: TGCGCCAGCAGCCCAACATCGGAGAGGCGCGAAACTTTCTTT.

The genes are TRBV7-8 and TRBJ2-1; no clear D. This CDR3 comprises 13 residues. The V end was cut by 3 bases, the J end by 9 bases, with 12 bases between. Germline loops: CDR1 SGHVS, CDR2 FQNEAQ. The CDR3 DNA follows: TGTGCCAGCAGCTTCGGTGGATCCGCTGAGCAGTTCTTC. It specifies CASSFGGSAEQFF.